These 29 T cell receptor beta chains were all obtained from the same sample, sequenced in a study of T cell repertoires in cytomegalovirus infection (dated by TCRdb to between 2018 and 2021). Sequencing used an Illumina HiSeq 1500. TCRdb reanalyzed the raw reads on its own, using fastp at Q25 for trimming and MiXCR for clone calling, and kept in-frame beta chains. Identical CDR3 protein sequences are pooled into one entry, listed with their most common genes and DNA. The sample has 350,000 to 400,000 distinct CDR3 sequences on record, 34% of them singletons. Together, the top ten hold 13% of the sample. The sample's treatment or condition label, decoded: in vitro stimulation with specific CMV peptide epitopes to enrich CMV-specific T cells. The antigens these receptors bind are not known. Sequences were derived from cultured PBMCs, sampled from culture after CMV antigen stimulation. Every receptor here comes from a human donor in good health (CMV status not recorded). Some clones in this sample may be carry-over from other donors' samples.

The chain is built from TRBV20-1 and TRBJ2-7; D is perhaps TRBD1 or TRBD2 (5 bases each). This CDR3 has 15 amino acids. Trimming removed 4 bases at V and 2 bases at J, with 18 bases between. From germline, CDR1 is DFQATT and CDR2 SNEGSKA (reference sequence). Written as DNA, the CDR3 is TGCAGTGCTAAAGGAAGCAGGGAGAACACCTACGAGCAGTACGTC. This translates into CSAKGSRENTYEQYV.

This clonotype was detected a few times. The chain joins TRBV11-3 to TRBJ2-3; D might be TRBD2 (5 bases). The CDR3 totals 14 residues. V lost 8 bases, J lost 0 bases, and 12 bases lay in between. Per the germline V gene, CDR1 is SGHNT and CDR2 is YENEEA. The CDR3 sequence is CASGGIRSTDTQYF. Here the CDR3 DNA reads TGTGCCAGCGGAGGCATTCGTAGCACAGATACGCAGTATTTT.

V is TRBV5-1 and J is TRBJ1-1, with 8 bases aligning to TRBD1. The V and J ends lost 0 bases and 5 bases, in that order; junction bases with no gene match: 9. Germline V CDR1 and CDR2: SGHRS, YFSETQ. This CDR3 comprises 16 residues. This CDR3 reads CASSLETGVFSTEAFF. Written as DNA, the CDR3 is TGCGCCAGCAGCTTGGAGACAGGGGTTTTTTCAACTGAAGCTTTCTTT.

As concerns this clonotype: A much larger clone sits a single nucleotide away, making a read error possible. The chain links TRBV27 to TRBJ2-3, with 11 bases matching TRBD2. Germline V gives CDR1 MNHEY, CDR2 SMNVEV (reference sequence). The CDR3 totals 15 residues. Trimming removed 7 bases from V and 0 bases from J; junction bases left unmatched: 3. The DNA for the CDR3 is TGTGCCAGCATCTCTAGCGGGAGGAGCACAGATACGCAGTATTTT. Protein: CASISSGRSTDTQYF.

This rearrangement joins TRBV7-9 to TRBJ2-1, with D possibly being TRBD1 (6 bases). The germline V and J ends were trimmed by 5 bases and 11 bases, with 10 bases remaining between them. Germline values: CDR1 SEHNR, CDR2 FQNEAQ (reference sequence). The CDR3 has 11 amino acids. The DNA of the CDR3 is TGTGCCAGCAGCCCGGGACACCAGCAGTTCTTC. This gives the protein CASSPGHQQFF.

The chain joins TRBV6-2 or TRBV6-3 to TRBJ2-1; D unclear. From germline, CDR1 is MNHEY and CDR2 SVGEGT. V lost 4 bases to trimming and J lost 9 bases, with 7 bases between them. This CDR3 spans 11 amino acids. The CDR3 is CASSSPGEQFF. DNA of the CDR3: TGTGCCAGCAGTTCCCCCGGTGAGCAGTTCTTC.

This rearrangement joins TRBV6-5 to TRBJ2-3; TRBD2 matches 9 bases. The CDR3 is 23 residues long. After removal of 6 bases from V and 0 bases from J, the junction contained 28 bases not matched to a gene. Per the germline V gene, CDR1 is MNHEY and CDR2 is SVGAGI. CDR3 sequence reads: CASSRRPGTPLSLAGSSTDTQYF. The CDR3 DNA reads TGTGCCAGCAGCCGACGTCCCGGGACACCTTTATCCCTAGCGGGGAGTAGCACAGATACGCAGTATTTT.

This clonotype was counted at least ten times. The rearrangement uses TRBV6-2 or TRBV6-3 and TRBJ2-4; tentative D call: TRBD2 (6 bases). This CDR3 region has 16 residues. The germline gives CDR1 MNHEY, CDR2 SVGEGT. V was clipped by 2 bases and J by 3 bases, with 14 bases between them. This chain's CDR3 is CASSYPPGDVKNIQYF. The DNA of the CDR3 is TGTGCCAGCAGTTACCCGCCGGGGGACGTCAAAAACATTCAGTACTTC.

The chain uses TRBV29-1 and TRBJ2-1; 9 nucleotides agree with TRBD1. The CDR3 has 15 amino acids. Germline trimming cut 2 bases from V and 4 bases from J; bases unmatched to any gene: 6. Germline assignment: CDR1 SQVTM and CDR2 ANQGSEA. The CDR3 loop is CSVERGTGPYNEQFF. CDR3 nucleotides: TGCAGCGTTGAACGCGGGACAGGGCCTTACAATGAGCAGTTCTTC.

V usage is TRBV6-6 and J usage is TRBJ2-1; D is unclear. The CDR3 has 11 amino acids. Trimming shortened V by 8 bases and J by 6 bases, and 8 bases separated the two germline ends. Germline V gene sequence: CDR1 MNHNY, CDR2 SVGAGI (reference sequence). The CDR3 nucleotides are TGTGCCAGCTTGGGTAGCAATGAGCAGTTCTTC. Its protein product is CASLGSNEQFF.

This clonotype was counted only a few times. In DNA, the CDR3 is TGTGCCAGCAGCTTGACCGGATCCTTTTCGTCTTTCTTT. It codes for CASSLTGSFSSFF. This chain connects TRBV5-6 to TRBJ1-1; D not certain. V lost 1 base and J lost 12, with 16 bases in between. The CDR3 runs to 13 residues. Germline CDR1 is SGHDT and CDR2 is YYEEEE. Full variable domain (missing parts from reference TRBV5-6 and TRBJ1-1): DAGVTQSPTHLIKTRGQQVTLRCSPKSGHDTVSWYQQALGQGPQFIFQYYEEEERQRGNFPDRFSGHQFPNYSSELNVNALLLGDSALYLCASSLTGSFSSFFGQGTRLTVV.

The rearrangement joins TRBV10-3 to TRBJ2-1; 11 bases agree with TRBD1. Germline V gene lookup returns CDR1 ENHRY and CDR2 SYGVKD. This CDR3 has 16 amino acids. The junction had 3 bases not matched to a gene; V was cut back by 3 bases and J by 2 bases. CDR3 bases: TGTGCCATCAGTGAATGGGGACAGGGGGCCTACAATGAGCAGTTCTTC. Protein: CAISEWGQGAYNEQFF.

This chain uses TRBV30 with TRBJ2-7; D is unclear. Germline CDR1 reads GTSNPN; CDR2 reads SVGIG (reference sequence). V lost 2 bases and J lost 0, with 14 bases in between. CDR3 length equals 15 residues. The CDR3 nucleotides read TGTGCCTGGAGTAACGTCGTCCACCTCTCCTACGAGCAGTACTTC. Amino acids: CAWSNVVHLSYEQYF.

The rearrangement uses TRBV28 and TRBJ2-1; D tentatively reads TRBD1 or TRBD2 (6 bases each). Germline V gene sequence: CDR1 MDHEN, CDR2 SYDVKM. The CDR3 is 15 amino acids. V lost 1 base, J lost 3 bases, and 10 bases lay in between. CDR3 protein: CASSLYGGGYNEQFF. The DNA of the CDR3 is TGTGCCAGCAGTTTATACGGAGGGGGCTACAATGAGCAGTTCTTC.

V gene TRBV4-2 combines with J gene TRBJ1-3; a weak D match, TRBD1 (6 bases). CDR3 length: 17 amino acids. Trimming took 0 bases from V and 0 from J, leaving 12 bases between them. In germline, CDR1 is LGHNA, CDR2 YNFKEQ. For the CDR3, the DNA is TGTGCCAGCAGCCAAGAAGGTGGGGGCTTCTCTGGAAACACCATATATTTT. As protein: CASSQEGGGFSGNTIYF.

This chain joins TRBV11-2 and TRBJ1-1, with D possibly TRBD1 on 5 matching bases. This CDR3 has 18 amino acids. Trimming took off 1 base at V and 1 base at J, with 19 bases between the two ends. The germline V gene encodes CDR1 SGHAT and CDR2 FQNNGV. DNA of the CDR3: TGTGCCAGCAGCTTAGGGGGGGGGATAGGCCTAAGGAACACTGAAGCTTTCTTT. This codes for CASSLGGGIGLRNTEAFF.

The chain recombines TRBV6-2 or TRBV6-3 with TRBJ2-7, with unresolved D. The CDR3 extends over 13 amino acids. Germline values: CDR1 MNHEY, CDR2 SVGEGT. V was shortened by 0 bases and J by 6 bases, with 9 bases between the two germline ends. CDR3 DNA sequence: TGTGCCAGCAGTTACTCGACGAGTCGCGAGCAGTACGTC. Its translation: CASSYSTSREQYV.

The V gene is TRBV20-1, the J gene TRBJ1-4; D unresolved. This CDR3 has 12 residues. CDR1 DFQATT and CDR2 SNEGSKA come from the germline V gene (reference sequence). Between the trimmed V and J ends, which lost 6 bases and 8 bases, there was a span of 13 bases. In DNA, the CDR3 is TGCAGTGCCCAAGACTCGTACGAAAAACTGTTTTTT. Its translation: CSAQDSYEKLFF.

The rearrangement links TRBV6-1 to TRBJ2-4, with no clear D. Germline V gene data show CDR1 as MNHNS and CDR2 as SASEGT. Trimming stripped 6 bases from V and 5 bases from J, with 14 bases between. The CDR3 loop spans 14 amino acids. This CDR3 is CASRRHKTQNIQYF. The CDR3 nucleotides read TGTGCCAGCAGAAGACATAAGACACAAAACATTCAGTACTTC.

In this sample, this clonotype turned up a few times. V gene TRBV7-6 combines with J gene TRBJ2-3; D is ambiguous. Trimming removed 1 base from V and 0 bases from J, with 8 bases in between. Germline V lookup: CDR1 SGHVS, CDR2 FNYEAQ. The CDR3 runs to 15 residues. Here the CDR3 DNA reads TGTGCCAGCAGCTTAGGCAGTCCGAGCACAGATACGCAGTATTTT. Its protein is CASSLGSPSTDTQYF.

The sample holds a few counts of this clonotype. The V and J genes are TRBV6-2 or TRBV6-3 and TRBJ1-5; TRBD1 agrees at 8 bases. The CDR3 is 16 amino acids. The germline gives CDR1 MNHEY, CDR2 SVGEGT. Trimming at V came to 0 bases and at J to 2 bases, leaving 3 bases not matched to a gene. This CDR3 is CASSYSDRARNQPQHF. CDR3 DNA: TGTGCCAGCAGTTACTCGGACAGGGCTCGCAATCAGCCCCAGCATTTT.

The V gene is TRBV6-2 or TRBV6-3, the J gene TRBJ2-6; 7 bases align to TRBD1. With 1 base clipped from V and 0 bases from J, the junction kept 12 bases outside the gene matches. CDR3 length: 20 amino acids. Germline-derived CDR1 and CDR2 are MNHEY and SVGEGT. The DNA of the CDR3 is TGTGCCAGCAGTTACTTGGTCAGGGGACAGATGAACTCTGGGGCCAACGTCCTGACTTTC. This encodes CASSYLVRGQMNSGANVLTF.

The sample holds many counts of this clonotype. The V and J genes are TRBV7-8 and TRBJ2-1; D uncertain. Between the trimmed V and J ends, which lost 1 base and 12 bases, there was a span of 13 bases. Germline CDR1 and CDR2: SGHVS and FQNEAQ. CDR3 length: 13 amino acids. The CDR3 here is CASSLGMLNRQFF. The CDR3 DNA follows: TGTGCCAGCAGCTTAGGAATGTTGAATCGGCAGTTCTTC.

V gene TRBV7-6 combines with J gene TRBJ1-6; tentatively, D is TRBD1 (5 bases). V was clipped by 6 bases and J by 9 bases, with 18 bases between them. CDR3 length: 15 amino acids. Germline V gene sequence: CDR1 SGHVS, CDR2 FNYEAQ. CDR3 nucleotides: TGTGCCAGCAGACAAACCGGGACTGGTGGTTCACCCCTCCACTTT. This sequence encodes CASRQTGTGGSPLHF. Full variable domain (outside the CDR3, taken from reference TRBV7-6 and TRBJ1-6): GAGVSQSPRYKVTKRGQDVALRCDPISGHVSLYWYRQALGQGPEFLTYFNYEAQQDKSGLPNDRFSAERPEGSISTLTIQRTEQRDSAMYRCASRQTGTGGSPLHFGNGTRLTVT.

This clonotype was seen a few times. J is TRBJ1-2 and V is TRBV7-2; D unresolved. V lost 2 bases to trimming and J lost 7 bases, with 11 bases between them. Germline V gene sequence: CDR1 SGHTA, CDR2 FQGNSA. The CDR3 consists of 13 residues. CDR3 sequence (DNA): TGTGCCAGCAGCTTATATAGCGATGTTGGCTACACCTTC. Residues: CASSLYSDVGYTF.

The rearrangement links TRBV7-3 to TRBJ1-4, with D perhaps TRBD1 (5 bases). Germline CDR1 reads SGHTA; CDR2 reads FQGTGA. The CDR3 extends over 14 amino acids. The V end was cut by 5 bases, the J end by 8 bases, with 15 bases between. The CDR3 nucleotides read TGTGCCAGCAGCGTTACGGGGGAAACGGAAAAACTGTTTTTT. This translates into CASSVTGETEKLFF.

V and J are TRBV3-1 and TRBJ1-1, with 7 bases aligning to TRBD1. CDR3 length equals 15 residues. V shed 3 bases and J 1 base; nucleotides not matched to a gene: 5. Germline V gene sequence: CDR1 LGHDT, CDR2 YNNKEL (reference sequence). The CDR3 protein is CASSQRDRQNTEAFF. The DNA of the CDR3 is TGTGCCAGCAGCCAGCGGGACAGACAGAACACTGAAGCTTTCTTT.

The V gene is TRBV19, the J gene TRBJ1-2, with D hard to call. Deletions cut 3 bases from V and 8 bases from J, with 22 bases between. Germline V CDR1 and CDR2: LNHDA, SQIVND (reference sequence). The CDR3 sequence is 16 residues long. CDR3 sequence reads: CASSIQSAPRERGYTF. The CDR3 bases are TGTGCCAGTAGTATTCAATCGGCGCCGAGAGAAAGGGGCTACACCTTC.

The chain's CDR3 is CATSDTSGSQSYNEQFF. For the CDR3, the DNA is TGTGCCACCAGTGACACAAGCGGGAGTCAATCCTACAATGAGCAGTTCTTC. The V and J genes are TRBV24-1 and TRBJ2-1; 8 nucleotides align to TRBD2. Germline-derived CDR1 and CDR2 are KGHDR and SFDVKD. Losses at the gene ends were 4 bases for V and 1 base for J; bases not matched to a gene: 8. The CDR3 has 17 amino acids.